The rows below give T cell receptor beta chains drawn from one sample of a study of T cell therapy after organ transplantation. Produced via immunoSEQ multiplex PCR; TCRdb's table is partial and in-frame only. The sample consists of roughly 15,000 clones, over 75% of them appearing once. No cognate antigen is known for these TCRs. The sequenced sample was CD8+ T cells from blood, obtained after autologous CMV-specific T cell therapy. The receptors were gathered from a human patient who had received a solid organ transplant and had CMV disease. Some T cells may be the graft donor's. Both conserved end residues are trimmed from each CDR3.

v_gene	j_gene	CDR3aa
TRBV2	TRBJ2-4	ASSDGTVIAGKNIQY
TRBV4-1	TRBJ1-2	ASSQGLVGGDGYT
TRBV5-4	TRBJ2-7	ASSFFGGSVGEQY
TRBV4-1	TRBJ2-2	ASSLKPAANTGELF
TRBV4-1	TRBJ2-7	ASSQGVQGLISYEQY
TRBV4-1	TRBJ2-1	ASSHQGIGTGNEQF
TRBV7-9	TRBJ2-1	ASSLDEQF
TRBV5-6	TRBJ1-1	ASSLYREATEAF
TRBV7-3	TRBJ1-3	ASSSGAEGAGNTIY
TRBV14	TRBJ2-7	ASSLTGGDEQY
TRBV16	TRBJ2-3	ASSDYSTDTQY
TRBV29-1	TRBJ2-1	SVDGEFYEQF
TRBV30	TRBJ2-1	AWSGTTYNEQF
TRBV7-9	TRBJ1-6	ASSLGGQGAGSPLH
TRBV2	TRBJ1-1	ASSETYTSTGQPVRRGF
TRBV6-6	TRBJ2-3	ASSYVDTQY
TRBV27	TRBJ1-2	ASSPLPPMANYGYT
TRBV2	TRBJ1-1	ASSEMDTEAF
TRBV27	TRBJ1-3	ATNPPAPSGNTIY
TRBV6-5	TRBJ2-7	ASRTGDLSEQY
TRBV7-3	TRBJ1-1	ASSSQGQGTEAF
TRBV20-1	TRBJ1-1	SAEGVSEAF
TRBV6-4	TRBJ2-3	ASSPLAGVTDTQY
TRBV6-4	TRBJ1-1	ASSPLPWGTEAF
TRBV4-1	TRBJ2-6	ASSPIHRDSETVLT
TRBV5-6	TRBJ2-1	ASSSLAGGGNEQF
TRBV25-1	TRBJ1-1	ASSTLGRDTEAF
TRBV27	TRBJ2-1	ASRLAENEQF
TRBV4-1	TRBJ1-1	ASSQFTGLNTEAF
TRBV4-3	TRBJ1-1	ASSQDGGNTEAF
TRBV19	TRBJ2-7	ASSGTSGRSYEQY